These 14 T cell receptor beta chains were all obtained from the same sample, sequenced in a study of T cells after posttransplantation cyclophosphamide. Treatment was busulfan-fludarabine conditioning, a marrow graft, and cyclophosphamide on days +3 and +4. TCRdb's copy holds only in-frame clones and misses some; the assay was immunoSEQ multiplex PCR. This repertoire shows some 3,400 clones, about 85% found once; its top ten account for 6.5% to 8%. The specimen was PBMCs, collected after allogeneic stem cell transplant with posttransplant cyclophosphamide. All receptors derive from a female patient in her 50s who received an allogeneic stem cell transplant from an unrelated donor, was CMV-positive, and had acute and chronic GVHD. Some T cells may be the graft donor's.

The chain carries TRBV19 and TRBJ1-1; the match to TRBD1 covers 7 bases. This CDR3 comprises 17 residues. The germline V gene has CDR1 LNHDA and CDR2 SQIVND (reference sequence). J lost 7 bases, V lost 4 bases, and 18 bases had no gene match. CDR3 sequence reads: CASSTSGTAKTFGEAFF. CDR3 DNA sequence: TGTGCCAGTAGTACATCCGGGACAGCTAAAACTTTCGGTGAAGCTTTCTTT.

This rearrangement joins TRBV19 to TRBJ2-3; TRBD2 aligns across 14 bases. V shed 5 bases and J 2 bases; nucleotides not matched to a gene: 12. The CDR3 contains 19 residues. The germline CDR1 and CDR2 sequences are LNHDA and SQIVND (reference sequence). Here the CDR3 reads CASSGGTSGGHPSTDTQYF. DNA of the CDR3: TGTGCCAGTAGTGGGGGGACTAGCGGGGGCCACCCTTCCACAGATACGCAGTATTTT.

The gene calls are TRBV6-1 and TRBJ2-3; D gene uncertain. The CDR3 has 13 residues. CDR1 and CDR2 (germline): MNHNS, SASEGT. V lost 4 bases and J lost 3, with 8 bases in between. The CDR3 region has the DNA TGTGCCAGCAGTGGCACTTGGACAGATACGCAGTATTTT. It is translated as CASSGTWTDTQYF.

CDR3 bases: TGTGCCAGCATTCTCAGGGGCGCAACTAATGAAAAACTGTTTTTT. Translating gives CASILRGATNEKLFF. The rearrangement links TRBV6-1 to TRBJ1-4; weak D call: TRBD1 (6 bases). Germline loops: CDR1 MNHNS, CDR2 SASEGT. The V and J ends lost 7 bases and 0 bases respectively, with 12 bases between them. The CDR3 contains 15 residues.

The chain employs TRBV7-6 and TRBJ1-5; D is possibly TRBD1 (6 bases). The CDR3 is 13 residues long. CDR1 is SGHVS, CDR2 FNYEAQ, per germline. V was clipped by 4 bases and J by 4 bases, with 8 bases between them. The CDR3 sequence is CASSYRVNQPQHF. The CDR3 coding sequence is TGTGCCAGCAGCTACAGGGTAAATCAGCCCCAGCATTTT.

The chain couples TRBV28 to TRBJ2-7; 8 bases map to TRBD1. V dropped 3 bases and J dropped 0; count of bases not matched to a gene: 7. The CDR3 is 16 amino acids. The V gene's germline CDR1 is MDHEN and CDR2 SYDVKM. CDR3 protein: CASSFGTGTISYEQYF. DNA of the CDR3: TGTGCCAGCAGTTTTGGGACAGGAACGATCTCCTACGAGCAGTACTTC.

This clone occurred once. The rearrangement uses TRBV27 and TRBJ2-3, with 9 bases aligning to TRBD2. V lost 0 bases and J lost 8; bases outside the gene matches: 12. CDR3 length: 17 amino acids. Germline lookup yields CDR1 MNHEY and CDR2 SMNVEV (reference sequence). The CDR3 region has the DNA TGTGCCAGCAGTTTATCGTTGGGACTAGCAGGCCGGATTACGCAGTATTTT. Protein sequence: CASSLSLGLAGRITQYF.

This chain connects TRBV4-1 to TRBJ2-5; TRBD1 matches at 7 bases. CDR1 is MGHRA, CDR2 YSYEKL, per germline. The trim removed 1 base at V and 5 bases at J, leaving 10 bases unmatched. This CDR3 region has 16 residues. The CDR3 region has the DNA TGCGCCAGCAGCCAAGTCCCCGGGACAGTAGGGGAGACCCAGTACTTC. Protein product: CASSQVPGTVGETQYF.

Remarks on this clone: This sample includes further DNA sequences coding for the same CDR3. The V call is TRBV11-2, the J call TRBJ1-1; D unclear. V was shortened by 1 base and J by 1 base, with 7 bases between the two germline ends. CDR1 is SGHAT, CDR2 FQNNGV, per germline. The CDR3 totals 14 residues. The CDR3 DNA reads TGTGCCAGCAGCTTAGGTGGAGGGAACACTGAAGCTTTCTTT. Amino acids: CASSLGGGNTEAFF. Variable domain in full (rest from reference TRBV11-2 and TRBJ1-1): EAGVAQSPRYKIIEKRQSVAFWCNPISGHATLYWYQQILGQGPKLLIQFQNNGVVDDSQLPKDRFSAERLKGVDSTLKIQPAKLEDSAVYLCASSLGGGNTEAFFGQGTRLTVV.

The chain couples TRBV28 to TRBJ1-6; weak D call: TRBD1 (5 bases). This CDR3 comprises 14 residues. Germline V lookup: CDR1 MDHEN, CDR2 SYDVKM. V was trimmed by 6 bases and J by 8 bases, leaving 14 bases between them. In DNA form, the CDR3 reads TGTGCCAGCAGGATACACGGGGGGGATTCACCCCTCCACTTT. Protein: CASRIHGGDSPLHF.

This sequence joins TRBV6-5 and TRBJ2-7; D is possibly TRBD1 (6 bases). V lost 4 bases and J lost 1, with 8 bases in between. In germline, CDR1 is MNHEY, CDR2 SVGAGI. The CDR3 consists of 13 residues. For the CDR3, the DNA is TGTGCCAGCAGTTTAGGACAGTCCTACGAGCAGTACTTC. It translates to CASSLGQSYEQYF.

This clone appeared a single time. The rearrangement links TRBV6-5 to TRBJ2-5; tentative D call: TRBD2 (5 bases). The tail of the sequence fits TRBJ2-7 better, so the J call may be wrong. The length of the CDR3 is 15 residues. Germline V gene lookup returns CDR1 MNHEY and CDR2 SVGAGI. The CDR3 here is CASSLSSGAPYEQYF. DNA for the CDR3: TGTGCCAGCAGTCTCTCCAGCGGTGCTCCCTACGAGCAGTACTTC.

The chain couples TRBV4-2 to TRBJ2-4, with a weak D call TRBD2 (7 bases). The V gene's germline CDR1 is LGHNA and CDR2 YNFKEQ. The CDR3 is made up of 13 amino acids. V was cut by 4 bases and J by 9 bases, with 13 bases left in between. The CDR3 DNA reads TGTGCCAGCAGCCGAGGGGGGGCTGGCATTCAGTACTTC. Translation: CASSRGGAGIQYF.

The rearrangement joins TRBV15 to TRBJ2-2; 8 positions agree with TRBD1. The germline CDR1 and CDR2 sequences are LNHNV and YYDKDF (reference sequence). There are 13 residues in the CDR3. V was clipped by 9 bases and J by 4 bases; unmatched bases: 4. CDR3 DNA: TGTGCCACTAAAACAGGGGGCACCGGGGAGCTGTTTTTT. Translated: CATKTGGTGELFF. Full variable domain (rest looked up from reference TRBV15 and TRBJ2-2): DAMVIQNPRYQVTQFGKPVTLSCSQTLNHNVMYWYQQKSSQAPKLLFHYYDKDFNNEADTPDNFQSRRPNTSFCFLDIRSPGLGDTAMYLCATKTGGTGELFFGEGSRLTVL.